The TCR beta chain described here comes from a study of cytomegalovirus exposure and HLA in healthy donors. Study-level background: Counted in an early data release were about 85 million unique TCRs from HLA-typed donors. Overall study findings and caveats: It was shown in a later analysis that HLA-associated TCR beta chains were more clonally expanded than other, equally common chains. An Asian-associated ancestry cluster reportedly showed fewer N-insertions than the roughly 670-donor mean in a later analysis.

Primers for the PCR totalled 60 Vbeta and 13 Jbeta. Sequenced by immunoSEQ multiplex PCR; TCRdb stores in-frame clones only, minus some. The sample lists over 100,000 clones, 65% to 80% seen once, with around 4% in the top ten. Trimming shortened V by 0 bases and J by 4 bases, and 13 bases separated the two germline ends. Germline V CDR1 and CDR2: SGDLS, YYNGEE. This CDR3 has 15 residues. As concerns this clone: What it binds is not known.

The TCR sequence derives from a male donor in good health and CMV-seropositive. Sample: PBMCs. V usage is TRBV9 and J usage is TRBJ2-5; D is ambiguous. Here the CDR3 reads CASSVAGAFPETQYF. In DNA, the CDR3 is TGTGCCAGCAGCGTAGCTGGAGCGTTTCCAGAGACCCAGTACTTC.